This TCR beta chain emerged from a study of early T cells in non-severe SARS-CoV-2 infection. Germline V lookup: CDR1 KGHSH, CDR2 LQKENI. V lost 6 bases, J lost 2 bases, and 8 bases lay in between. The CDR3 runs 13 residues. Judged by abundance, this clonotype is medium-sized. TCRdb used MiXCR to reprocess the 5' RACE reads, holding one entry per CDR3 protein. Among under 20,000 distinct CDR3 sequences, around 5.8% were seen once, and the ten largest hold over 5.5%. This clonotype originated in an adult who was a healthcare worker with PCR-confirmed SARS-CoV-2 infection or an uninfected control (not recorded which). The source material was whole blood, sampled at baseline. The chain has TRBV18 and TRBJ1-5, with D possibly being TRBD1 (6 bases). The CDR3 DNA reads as TGTGCCAGCTCCCGACAGGGCAATCAGCCCCAGCATTTT. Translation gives CASSRQGNQPQHF.